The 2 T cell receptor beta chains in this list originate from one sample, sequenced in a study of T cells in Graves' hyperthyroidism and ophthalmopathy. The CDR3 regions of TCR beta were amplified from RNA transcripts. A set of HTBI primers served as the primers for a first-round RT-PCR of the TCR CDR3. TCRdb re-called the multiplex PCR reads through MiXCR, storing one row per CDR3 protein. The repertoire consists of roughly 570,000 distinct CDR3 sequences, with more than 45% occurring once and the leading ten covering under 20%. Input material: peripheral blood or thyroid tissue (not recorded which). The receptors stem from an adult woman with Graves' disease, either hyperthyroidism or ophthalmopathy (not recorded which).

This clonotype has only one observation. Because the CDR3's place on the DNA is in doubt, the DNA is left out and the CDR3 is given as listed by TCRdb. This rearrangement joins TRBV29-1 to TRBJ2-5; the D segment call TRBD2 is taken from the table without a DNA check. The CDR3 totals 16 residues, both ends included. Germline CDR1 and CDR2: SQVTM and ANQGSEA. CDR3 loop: CSVLGLAVLSWETQYF.

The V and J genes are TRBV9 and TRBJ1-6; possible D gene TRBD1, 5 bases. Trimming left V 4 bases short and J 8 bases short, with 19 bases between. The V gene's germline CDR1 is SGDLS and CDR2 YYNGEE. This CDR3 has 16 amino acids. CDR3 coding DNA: TGTGCCAGCAGCCCCTGGGAGGGGTCATCGCATTCACCCCTCCACTTT. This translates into CASSPWEGSSHSPLHF. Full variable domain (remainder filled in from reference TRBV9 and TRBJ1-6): DSGVTQTPKHLITATGQRVTLRCSPRSGDLSVYWYQQSLDQGLQFLIQYYNGEERAKGNILERFSAQQFPDLHSELNLSSLELGDSALYFCASSPWEGSSHSPLHFGNGTRLTVT.